What follows is one T cell receptor (beta chain) and its context. Its antigen is unknown. This specimen comes from a study of T cell responses to AZD1222 COVID-19 vaccine. Study-wide points: Across the whole spike, CD4 TCRs peaked at regions 160-218 and 743-854. When two AZD1222 doses had been given, Spike-specific TCR breadth and depth rose. Donors skewed white British and female; clonal diversity was possibly underestimated.

Assay used: immunoSEQ multiplex PCR; TCRdb lists only in-frame clones, some missing. The data show 100,000 to 150,000 clones, around 89% seen once. The material sequenced was peripheral blood, taken on day 0 of AZD1222 vaccination. The TCR sequence derives from an adult in good health.

This CDR3 reads CATSRAGTDNSPLHF. CDR3 in DNA: TGTGCCACCAGCAGAGCTGGGACAGATAATTCACCCCTCCACTTT. The chain links TRBV15 to TRBJ1-6; 7 bases are a match to TRBD1. Per germline, CDR1 LNHNV and CDR2 YYDKDF (reference sequence). V lost 1 base and J lost 5; bases outside the gene matches: 2. The CDR3 runs to 15 residues. Supplemented by reference TRBV15 and TRBJ1-6, the full variable domain reads DAMVIQNPRYQVTQFGKPVTLSCSQTLNHNVMYWYQQKSSQAPKLLFHYYDKDFNNEADTPDNFQSRRPNTSFCFLDIRSPGLGDTAMYLCATSRAGTDNSPLHFGNGTRLTVT.